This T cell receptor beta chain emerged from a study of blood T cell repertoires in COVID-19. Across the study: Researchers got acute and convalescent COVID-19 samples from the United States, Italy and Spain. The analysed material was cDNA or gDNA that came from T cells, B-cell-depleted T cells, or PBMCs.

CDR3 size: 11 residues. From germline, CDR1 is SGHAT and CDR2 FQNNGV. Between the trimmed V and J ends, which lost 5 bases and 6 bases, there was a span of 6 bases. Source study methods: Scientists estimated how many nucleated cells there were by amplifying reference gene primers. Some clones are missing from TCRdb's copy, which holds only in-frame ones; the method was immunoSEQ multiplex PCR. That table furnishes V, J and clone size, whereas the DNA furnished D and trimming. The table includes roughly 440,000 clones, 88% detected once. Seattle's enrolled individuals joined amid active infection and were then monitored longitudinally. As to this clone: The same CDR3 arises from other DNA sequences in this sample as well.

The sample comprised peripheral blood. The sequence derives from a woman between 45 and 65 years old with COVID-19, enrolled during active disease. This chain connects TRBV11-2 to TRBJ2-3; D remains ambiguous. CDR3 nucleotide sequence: TGTGCCAGCAGCCCCGGTGATACGCAGTATTTT. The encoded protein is CASSPGDTQYF.